This T cell receptor beta chain was captured by sequencing in a study of T cell changes during pregnancy in multiple sclerosis. This CDR3 has 13 residues. The V gene's germline CDR1 is LNHDA and CDR2 SQIVND (reference sequence). The V end was cut by 5 bases, the J end by 7 bases, with 14 bases between. TCRdb's table, derived via immunoSEQ multiplex PCR, lists solely in-frame clones and lacks some. The sample consists of approximately 69,000 clones, roughly nine tenths of them appearing once. This sample comprised CD4+ T cells from peripheral blood mononuclear cells, obtained in the third trimester of pregnancy. The TCR sequence derives from a female donor in good health, enrolled as a control in a pregnancy study. The V call is TRBV19, the J call TRBJ1-1; a weak D match, TRBD1 (6 bases). The CDR3 nucleotides read TGTGCCAGTAGTCTGGGACAATTGGGTGAAGCTTTCTTT. This translates into CASSLGQLGEAFF. The full variable domain, rest sourced from reference TRBV19 and TRBJ1-1, is DGGITQSPKYLFRKEGQNVTLSCEQNLNHDAMYWYRQDPGQGLRLIYYSQIVNDFQKGDIAEGYSVSREKKESFPLTVTSAQKNPTAFYLCASSLGQLGEAFFGQGTRLTVV.